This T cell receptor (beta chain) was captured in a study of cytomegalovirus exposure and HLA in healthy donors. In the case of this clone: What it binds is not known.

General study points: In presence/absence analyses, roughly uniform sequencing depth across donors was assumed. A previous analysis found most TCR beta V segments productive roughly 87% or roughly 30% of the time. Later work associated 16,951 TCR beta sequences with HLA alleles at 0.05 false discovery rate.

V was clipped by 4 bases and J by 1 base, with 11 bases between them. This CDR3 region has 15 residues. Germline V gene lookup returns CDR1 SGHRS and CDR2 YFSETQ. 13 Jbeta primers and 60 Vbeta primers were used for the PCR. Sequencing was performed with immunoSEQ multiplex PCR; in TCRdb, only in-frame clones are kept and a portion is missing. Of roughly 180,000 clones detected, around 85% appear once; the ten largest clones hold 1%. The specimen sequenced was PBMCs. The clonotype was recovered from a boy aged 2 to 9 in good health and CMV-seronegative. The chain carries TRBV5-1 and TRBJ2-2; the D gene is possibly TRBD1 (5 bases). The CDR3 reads CASSQDTRNTGELFF. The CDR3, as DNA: TGCGCCAGCAGCCAGGACACTCGGAACACCGGGGAGCTGTTTTTT.